Listed here are 9 T cell receptor beta chains from one sample, sequenced in a study of T cell responses to AZD1222 COVID-19 vaccine. The repertoire was sequenced with immunoSEQ multiplex PCR; TCRdb's copy has only in-frame clones and lacks some. The sample holds roughly 170,000 clones, 85% to 95% seen once. The material was peripheral blood, obtained 28 days after the second AZD1222 dose. Source of these receptors: an adult who received the AZD1222 COVID-19 vaccine.

The rearrangement uses TRBV7-2 and TRBJ2-5; 7 bases map to TRBD1. The CDR3 covers 13 residues. Per germline, CDR1 SGHTA and CDR2 FQGNSA. The trim removed 5 bases at V and 4 bases at J, leaving 4 bases unmatched. In nucleotides, the CDR3 is TGTGCCAGCAGCAACAGGGGTCTAGAGACCCAGTACTTC. Residues: CASSNRGLETQYF. The whole variable domain, remainder taken from reference TRBV7-2 and TRBJ2-5, is GAGVSQSPSNKVTEKGKDVELRCDPISGHTALYWYRQSLGQGLEFLIYFQGNSAPDKSGLPSDRFSAERTGGSVSTLTIQRTQQEDSAVYLCASSNRGLETQYFGPGTRLLVL.

This chain uses TRBV5-1 with TRBJ1-4, with 8 bases that match TRBD1. V was pared by 7 bases and J by 8 bases, with 10 bases of the junction left unmatched. Germline-derived CDR1 and CDR2 are SGHRS and YFSETQ. There are 14 residues in the CDR3. DNA for the CDR3: TGCGCCAGCGCTTGGACAGGGCGACGCGAAAAACTGTTTTTT. Residues: CASAWTGRREKLFF. Complete variable domain (other parts from reference TRBV5-1 and TRBJ1-4): KAGVTQTPRYLIKTRGQQVTLSCSPISGHRSVSWYQQTPGQGLQFLFEYFSETQRNKGNFPGRFSGRQFSNSRSEMNVSTLELGDSALYLCASAWTGRREKLFFGSGTQLSVL.

CDR3 coding DNA: TGTGCCAGCAGCCTAAATTTTCAGCCCCAGCATTTT. Its protein product is CASSLNFQPQHF. This sequence joins TRBV28 and TRBJ1-5; D not resolved. V shed 6 bases and J shed 6 bases, with 9 bases lying between them. Germline values: CDR1 MDHEN, CDR2 SYDVKM. The CDR3 consists of 12 residues.

The V call is TRBV7-9, the J call TRBJ2-5; 10 bases map to TRBD1. Germline CDR1 reads SEHNR; CDR2 reads FQNEAQ (reference sequence). This CDR3 is 14 amino acids long. V shed 6 bases and J 1 base; nucleotides not matched to a gene: 2. In DNA form, the CDR3 reads TGTGCCAGCAGGGGGACAGGGGCCCAAGAGACCCAGTACTTC. This gives the protein CASRGTGAQETQYF.

The chain links TRBV4-3 to TRBJ1-6, with D perhaps matching TRBD1 (5 bases). Trimming cost V 1 base and J 8 bases, with 15 bases left between them. Per germline, CDR1 LGHNA and CDR2 YSLEER. The CDR3 sequence is 16 residues long. CDR3 bases: TGCGCCAGCAGCCAAGTACCCCACAGGACGGATTCACCCCTCCACTTT. This sequence encodes CASSQVPHRTDSPLHF.

The chain employs TRBV5-1 and TRBJ2-1; 12 bases are a match to TRBD2. This CDR3 is 13 amino acids long. From germline, CDR1 is SGHRS and CDR2 YFSETQ. V dropped 6 bases and J dropped 6; count of bases not matched to a gene: 1. CDR3 amino acids: CASKLAGGNEQFF. CDR3 coding DNA: TGCGCCAGCAAACTAGCGGGAGGCAATGAGCAGTTCTTC.

The rearrangement joins TRBV28 to TRBJ2-6; D gene uncertain. Germline CDR1 and CDR2: MDHEN and SYDVKM. This CDR3 comprises 13 residues. Trimming removed 6 bases at V and 1 base at J, with 4 bases between. The CDR3 protein is CASRESGANVLTF. CDR3 DNA: TGTGCCAGCAGGGAGTCTGGGGCCAACGTCCTGACTTTC. The full variable domain, rest sourced from reference TRBV28 and TRBJ2-6, is DVKVTQSSRYLVKRTGEKVFLECVQDMDHENMFWYRQDPGLGLRLIYFSYDVKMKEKGDIPEGYSVSREKKERFSLILESASTNQTSMYLCASRESGANVLTFGAGSRLTVL.

The CDR3 DNA is TGTGCCAGCAGCTTTTGGGGGCTAAGCAATCAGCCCCAGCATTTT. It yields the protein CASSFWGLSNQPQHF. V is TRBV7-2 and J is TRBJ1-5; D may be TRBD1 (6 bases). The CDR3 sequence is 15 residues long. V gave up 3 bases and J gave up 1 base, with 10 bases separating them. Germline V CDR1 and CDR2: SGHTA, FQGNSA.

The rearrangement links TRBV6-6 to TRBJ1-1, with D possibly matching TRBD1 (6 bases). Trimming took 5 bases from V and 0 from J, leaving 7 bases between them. Germline-derived CDR1 and CDR2 are MNHNY and SVGAGI (reference sequence). The CDR3 spans 13 residues. This chain's CDR3 is CASSRQVNTEAFF. Here the CDR3 DNA reads TGTGCCAGCAGTCGACAGGTGAACACTGAAGCTTTCTTT.